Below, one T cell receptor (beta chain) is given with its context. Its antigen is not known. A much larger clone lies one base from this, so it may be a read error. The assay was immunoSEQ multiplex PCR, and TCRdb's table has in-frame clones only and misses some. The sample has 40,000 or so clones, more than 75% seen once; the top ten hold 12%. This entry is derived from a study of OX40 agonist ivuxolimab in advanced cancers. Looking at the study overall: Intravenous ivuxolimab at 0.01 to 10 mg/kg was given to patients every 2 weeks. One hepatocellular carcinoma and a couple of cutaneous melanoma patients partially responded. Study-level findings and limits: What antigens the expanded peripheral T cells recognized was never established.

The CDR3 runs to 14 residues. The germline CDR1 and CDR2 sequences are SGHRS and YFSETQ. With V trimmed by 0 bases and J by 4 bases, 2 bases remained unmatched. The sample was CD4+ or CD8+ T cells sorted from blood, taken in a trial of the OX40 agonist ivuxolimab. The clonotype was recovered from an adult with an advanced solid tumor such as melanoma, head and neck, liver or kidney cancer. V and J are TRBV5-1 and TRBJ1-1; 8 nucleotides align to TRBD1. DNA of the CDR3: TGCGCCAGCAGCTTGGGACAGGGGATCACTGAAGCTTTCTTT. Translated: CASSLGQGITEAFF.